The sequence of this T cell receptor (beta chain) was determined in a study of T cell responses to AZD1222 COVID-19 vaccine. Study-wide points: CD4 TCRs covered the whole spike, strongest at regions 160-218 and 743-854. Females outnumbered males among donors, who were mostly white British; clonal diversity was possibly underestimated. Unmutated regions of variants are reportedly targeted by nearly half of spike-specific TCRs.

Using immunoSEQ multiplex PCR, the repertoire was profiled, and TCRdb retains in-frame clones only, with some absent. The table records roughly 160,000 clones, about 91% of them present only once. Comment on this clone: Its antigen is undetermined.

Germline-derived CDR1 and CDR2 are ENHRY and SYGVKD. The CDR3 runs 16 residues. The V and J ends lost 5 bases and 1 base, in that order; junction bases with no gene match: 6. This TCR came from an adult in good health. The gene calls are TRBV10-3 and TRBJ2-2; TRBD2 matches 8 bases. The sequences come from peripheral blood, collected on day 0 of MenACWY control vaccination. DNA for the CDR3: TGTGCCATCAGTTATACTAGCGGAGAGAACACCGGGGAGCTGTTTTTT. This sequence encodes CAISYTSGENTGELFF.